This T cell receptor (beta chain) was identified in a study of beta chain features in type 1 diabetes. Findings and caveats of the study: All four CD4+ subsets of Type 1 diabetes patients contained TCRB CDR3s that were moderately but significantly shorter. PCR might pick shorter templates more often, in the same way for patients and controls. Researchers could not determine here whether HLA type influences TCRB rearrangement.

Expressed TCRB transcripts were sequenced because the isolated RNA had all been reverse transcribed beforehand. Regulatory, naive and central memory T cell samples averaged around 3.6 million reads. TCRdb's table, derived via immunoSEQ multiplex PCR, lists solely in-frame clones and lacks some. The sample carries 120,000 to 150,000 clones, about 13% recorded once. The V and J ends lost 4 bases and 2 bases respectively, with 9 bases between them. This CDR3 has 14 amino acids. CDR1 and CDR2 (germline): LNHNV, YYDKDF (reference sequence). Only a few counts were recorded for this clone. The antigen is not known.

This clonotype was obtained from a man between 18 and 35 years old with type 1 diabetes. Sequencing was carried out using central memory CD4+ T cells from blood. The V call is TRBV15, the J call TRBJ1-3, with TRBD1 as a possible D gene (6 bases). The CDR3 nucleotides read TGTGCCACCAGCATCGGGACACCTGGAAACACCATATATTTT. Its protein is CATSIGTPGNTIYF.